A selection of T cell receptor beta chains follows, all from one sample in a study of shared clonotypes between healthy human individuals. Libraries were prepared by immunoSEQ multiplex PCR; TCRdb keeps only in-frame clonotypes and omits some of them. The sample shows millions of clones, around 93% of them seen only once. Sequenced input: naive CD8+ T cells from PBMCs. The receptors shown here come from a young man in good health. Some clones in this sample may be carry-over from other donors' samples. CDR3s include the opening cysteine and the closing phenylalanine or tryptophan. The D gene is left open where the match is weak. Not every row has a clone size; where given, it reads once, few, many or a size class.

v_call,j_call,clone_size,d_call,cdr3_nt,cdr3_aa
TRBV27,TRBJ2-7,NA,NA,TGTGCCAGCAGTTTATCGTGGCCTATAAGCTCCTACGAGCAGTACTTC,CASSLSWPISSYEQYF
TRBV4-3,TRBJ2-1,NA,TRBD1,TGCGCCAGCAGCCAAGGGGCGACAGGGTCCTACAATGAGCAGTTCTTC,CASSQGATGSYNEQFF
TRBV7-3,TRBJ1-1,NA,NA,TGTGCCAGCAGCCTAGGGGAATCCGGAGCTTTCTTT,CASSLGESGAFF
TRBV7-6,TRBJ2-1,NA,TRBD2,TGTGCCAGCGGAATTAAAGCGGGAGTTGTTTACAATGAGCAGTTCTTC,CASGIKAGVVYNEQFF
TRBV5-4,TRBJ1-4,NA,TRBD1,TGTGCCAGCAGCCCGAACAGGGGTGGTGAAAAACTGTTTTTT,CASSPNRGGEKLFF
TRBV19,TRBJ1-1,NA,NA,TGTGCCAGTAGTATTTGGCAGGGGAACACTGAAGCTTTCTTT,CASSIWQGNTEAFF
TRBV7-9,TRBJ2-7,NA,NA,TGTGCCAGCAGCATACCCGGCGGCGGCGAGCAGTACTTC,CASSIPGGGEQYF
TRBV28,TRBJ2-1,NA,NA,TGTGCCAGCAGTTTATTTGGCCTCCGGGAGCAGTTCTTC,CASSLFGLREQFF
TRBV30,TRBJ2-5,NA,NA,TGTGCCTGGAGAGGGAAGACCCAGTACTTC,CAWRGKTQYF
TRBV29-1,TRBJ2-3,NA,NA,TGCAGCGTTGAAGTACCCGGCCCAGATACGCAGTATTTT,CSVEVPGPDTQYF
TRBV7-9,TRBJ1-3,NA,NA,TGTGCCAGCAGTCCCAAGGGAACGACCCTCTCTGGAAACACCATATATTTT,CASSPKGTTLSGNTIYF
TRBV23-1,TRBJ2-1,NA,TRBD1,TGCGCCAGCAGAAACAGGGGGCGGGAAAGAAGCTCCTACAATGAGCAGTTCTTC,CASRNRGRERSSYNEQFF
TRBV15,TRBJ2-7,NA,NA,TGTGCCACCAGCAGCCAGACAGCCCATCGGGAGCAGTACTTC,CATSSQTAHREQYF
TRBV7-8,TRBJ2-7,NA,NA,TGTGCCAGCAGCTTAGATGGGGCCCCAACAGGCACCTACGAGCAGTACTTC,CASSLDGAPTGTYEQYF
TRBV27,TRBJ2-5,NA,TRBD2,TGTGCCAGCAGCGGCGGGACTAGCCCTTACTCGGGGACCCAGTACTTC,CASSGGTSPYSGTQYF
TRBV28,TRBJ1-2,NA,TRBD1,TGTGCCAGCAGTCCCCAGGGACAGGGGTATGGCTACACCTTC,CASSPQGQGYGYTF
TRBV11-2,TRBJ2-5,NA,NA,TGTGCCAGCAGCTTAGTCCGAGGGGAGACCCAGTACTTC,CASSLVRGETQYF
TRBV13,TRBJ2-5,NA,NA,TGTGCCAGCAGCTCGACCCCTGGAGTAGTTGAGACCCAGTACTTC,CASSSTPGVVETQYF
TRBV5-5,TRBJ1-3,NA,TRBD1,TGTGCCAGCAGCTCAACAGGGGGGTACACCATATATTTT,CASSSTGGYTIYF
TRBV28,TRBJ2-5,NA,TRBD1,TGTGCCACAAACAGGGGGACGGAGACCCAGTACTTC,CATNRGTETQYF
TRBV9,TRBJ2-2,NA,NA,TGTGCCAGCAGTGGGGTTCTAGGCACCGGGGAGCTGTTTTTT,CASSGVLGTGELFF
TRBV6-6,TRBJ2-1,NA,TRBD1,TGTGCCAGCAGTTACTCTCCACAGGGGGAGTTCTTC,CASSYSPQGEFF
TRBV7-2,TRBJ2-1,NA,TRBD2,TGTGCCAGCAGCTTAGCGAGCGGGAGGGCCTACAATGAGCAGTTCTTC,CASSLASGRAYNEQFF
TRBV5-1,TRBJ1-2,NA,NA,TGCGCCAGCAGCCAAGTTGTCGGTGATATTAATGGCTACACCTTC,CASSQVVGDINGYTF
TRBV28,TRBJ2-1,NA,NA,TGTGCCAGCAGTTTACTGCCTAGCGTGAGTCATGATGAGCAGTTCTTC,CASSLLPSVSHDEQFF
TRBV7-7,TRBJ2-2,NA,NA,TGTGCCAGCAGCTTAAGCATAAACACCGGGGAGCTGTTTTTT,CASSLSINTGELFF
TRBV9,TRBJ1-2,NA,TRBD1,TGTGCCAGCAGCCCGGTCCGGGACAGGGTAAGAGCTAACTATGGCTACACCTTC,CASSPVRDRVRANYGYTF
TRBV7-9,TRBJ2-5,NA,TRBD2,TGTGCCAGCAGCTTATTTAGCGGGACCTTCCAAGAGACCCAGTACTTC,CASSLFSGTFQETQYF
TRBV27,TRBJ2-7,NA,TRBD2,TGTGCCAGCGCCAGGGGATATGGCGGGAGGGTACCCACGTACGAGCAGTACTTC,CASARGYGGRVPTYEQYF
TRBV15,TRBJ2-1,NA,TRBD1,TGTGCCACCAGCAGAGATGGGGACAGGGGCGAGCAGTTCTTC,CATSRDGDRGEQFF
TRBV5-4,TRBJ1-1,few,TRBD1,TGTGCCAGCAGCTCGGACAGGGCCTCGCGAGCTTTCTTT,CASSSDRASRAFF
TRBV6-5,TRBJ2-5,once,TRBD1,TGTGCCAGCAGTACCCGGGACAGGGGGCAAGAGACCCAGTACTTC,CASSTRDRGQETQYF
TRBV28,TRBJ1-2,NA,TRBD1,TGTGCCAGCAGCTACAGACAGGGTGACGCGTTACTTGTCTATGGCTACACCTTC,CASSYRQGDALLVYGYTF
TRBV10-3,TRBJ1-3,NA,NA,TGTGCCATCAGTGAGAACTTTCCCCCCCGAAACACCATATATTTT,CAISENFPPRNTIYF
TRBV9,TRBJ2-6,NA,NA,TGTGCCAGCAGCGTAGGCTCTGGGGCCAACGTCCTGACTTTC,CASSVGSGANVLTF
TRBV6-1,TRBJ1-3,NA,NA,TGTGCCAGCAGTGAAGCACGGCGAGCCTCTGGAAACACCATATATTTT,CASSEARRASGNTIYF
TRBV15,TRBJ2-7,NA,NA,TGTGCCACCAGCAGAGATCTGGCGGTCAAATCCTACGAGCAGTACTTC,CATSRDLAVKSYEQYF
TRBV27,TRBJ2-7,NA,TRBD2,TGTGCCAGCAGCCAAAGCGGGACTTACTACGAGCAGTACTTC,CASSQSGTYYEQYF
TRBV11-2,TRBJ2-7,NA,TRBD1,TGTGCCAGCAGCTTAGCAGGGGGCTCCTACGAGCAGTACTTC,CASSLAGGSYEQYF
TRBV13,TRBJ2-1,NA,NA,TGTGCCAGCAGCCGTTCCGCCCGGGACTTTCAGCAGTTCTTC,CASSRSARDFQQFF
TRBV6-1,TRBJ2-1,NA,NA,TGTGCCAGCAGTGACAGGGGTTCCTACAATGAGCAGTTCTTC,CASSDRGSYNEQFF
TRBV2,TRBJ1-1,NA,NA,TGTGCCAGCAGTGTTTACAGGCTGAACACTGAAGCTTTCTTT,CASSVYRLNTEAFF
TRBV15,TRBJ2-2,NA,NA,TGTGCCACCAGCAGTCTTGGTAACACCGGGGAGCTGTTTTTT,CATSSLGNTGELFF
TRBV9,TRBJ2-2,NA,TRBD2,TGTGCCAGCAGCGTAGAACTAGCGCCGAACACCGGGGAGCTGTTTTTT,CASSVELAPNTGELFF
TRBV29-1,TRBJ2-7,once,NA,TGCAGCGTTGAAGATTTAGGGGCGCTGACCTACGAGCAGTACTTC,CSVEDLGALTYEQYF
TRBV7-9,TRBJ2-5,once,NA,TGTGCCAGCACCCTTACGGGTTCTCAATTGGGAGAGACCCAGTACTTC,CASTLTGSQLGETQYF
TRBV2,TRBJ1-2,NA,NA,TGTGCCAGCAGTGAAAGGGCGGGGGATGGCTACACCTTC,CASSERAGDGYTF
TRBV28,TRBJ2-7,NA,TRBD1,TGTGCCAGCAGTGCCGGGACAGGCCCCTACGAGCAGTACTTC,CASSAGTGPYEQYF
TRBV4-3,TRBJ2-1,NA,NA,TGCGCCAGCAGCCAAGAGGACCTAAGCTCCTACAATGAGCAGTTCTTC,CASSQEDLSSYNEQFF
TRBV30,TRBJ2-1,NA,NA,TGTGCCTGGAGTGTAGGCTGGGGGCCGTACAATGAGCAGTTCTTC,CAWSVGWGPYNEQFF
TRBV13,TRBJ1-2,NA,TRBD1,TGTGCCAGCAGCCAACCCCGGGACAGGGTACATGGCTACACCTTC,CASSQPRDRVHGYTF
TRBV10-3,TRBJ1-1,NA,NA,TGTGCCATCAGTGAAATGAACACTGAAGCTTTCTTT,CAISEMNTEAFF
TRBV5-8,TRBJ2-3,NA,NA,TGTGCCAGCAGCTTAGGAGGAGTTAGCGGTACTAGCACAGATACGCAGTATTTT,CASSLGGVSGTSTDTQYF
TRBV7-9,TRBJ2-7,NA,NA,TGTGCCAGCAGCCGCGGACAGACCCCTAACTACGAGCAGTACTTC,CASSRGQTPNYEQYF
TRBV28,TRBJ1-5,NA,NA,TGTGCCGATGGGGGGGGGAGCAATCAGCCCCAGCATTTT,CADGGGSNQPQHF
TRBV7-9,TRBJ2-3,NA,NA,TGTGCCAGCAGCCCCTCAAGGACAACGCCAGATACGCAGTATTTT,CASSPSRTTPDTQYF
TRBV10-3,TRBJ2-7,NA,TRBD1,TGTGCCATCAGGGAGCCGGGACAGGCCTACGAGCAGTACTTC,CAIREPGQAYEQYF
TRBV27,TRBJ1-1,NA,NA,TGTGCCAGCAGTTCACAAGGGGGGACTGAAGCTTTCTTT,CASSSQGGTEAFF
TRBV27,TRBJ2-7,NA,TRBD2,TGTGCCAGCAGTCGGACGGGGGGACTAGCGGATTACGAGCAGTACTTC,CASSRTGGLADYEQYF